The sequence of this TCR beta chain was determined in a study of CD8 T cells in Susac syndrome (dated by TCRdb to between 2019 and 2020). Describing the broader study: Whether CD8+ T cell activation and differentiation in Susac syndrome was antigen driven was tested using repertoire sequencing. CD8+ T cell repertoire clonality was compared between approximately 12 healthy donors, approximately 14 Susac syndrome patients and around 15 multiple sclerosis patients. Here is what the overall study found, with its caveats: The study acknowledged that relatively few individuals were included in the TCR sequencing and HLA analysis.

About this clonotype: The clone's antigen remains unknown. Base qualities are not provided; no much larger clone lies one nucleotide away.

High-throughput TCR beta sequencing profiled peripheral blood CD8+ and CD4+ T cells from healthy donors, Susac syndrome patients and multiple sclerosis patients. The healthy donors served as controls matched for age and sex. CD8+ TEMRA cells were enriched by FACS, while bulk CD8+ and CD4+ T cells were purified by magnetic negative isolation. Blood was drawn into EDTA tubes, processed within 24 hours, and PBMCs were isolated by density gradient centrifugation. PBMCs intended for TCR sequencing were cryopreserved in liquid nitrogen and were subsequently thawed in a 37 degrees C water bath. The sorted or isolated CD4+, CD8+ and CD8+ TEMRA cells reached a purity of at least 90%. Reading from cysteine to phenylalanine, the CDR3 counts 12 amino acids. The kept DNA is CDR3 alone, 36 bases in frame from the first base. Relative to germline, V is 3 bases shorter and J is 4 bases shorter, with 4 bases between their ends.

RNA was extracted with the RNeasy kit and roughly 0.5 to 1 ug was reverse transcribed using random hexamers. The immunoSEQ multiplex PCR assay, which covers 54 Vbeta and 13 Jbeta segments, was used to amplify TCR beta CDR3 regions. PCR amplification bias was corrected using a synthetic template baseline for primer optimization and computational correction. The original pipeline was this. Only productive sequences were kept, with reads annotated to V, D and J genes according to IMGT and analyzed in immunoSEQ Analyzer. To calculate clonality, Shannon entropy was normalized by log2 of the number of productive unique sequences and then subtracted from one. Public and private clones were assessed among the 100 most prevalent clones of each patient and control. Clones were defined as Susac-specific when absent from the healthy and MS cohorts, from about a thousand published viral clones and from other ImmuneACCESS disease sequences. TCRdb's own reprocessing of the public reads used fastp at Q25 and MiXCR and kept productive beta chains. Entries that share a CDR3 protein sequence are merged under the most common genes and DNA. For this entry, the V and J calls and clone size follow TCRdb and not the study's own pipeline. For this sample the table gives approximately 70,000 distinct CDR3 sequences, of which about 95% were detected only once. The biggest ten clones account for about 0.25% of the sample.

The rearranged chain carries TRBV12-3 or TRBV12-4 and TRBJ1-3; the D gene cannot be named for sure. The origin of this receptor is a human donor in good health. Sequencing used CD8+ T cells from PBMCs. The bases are TGTGCCAGCAGTTTGGGGGGAAACACCATATATTTT. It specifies CASSLGGNTIYF.